This T cell receptor (beta chain) was found in a study of T cell changes during pregnancy in multiple sclerosis. Per germline, CDR1 MNHEY and CDR2 SMNVEV (reference sequence). With 2 bases removed from V and 1 base from J, the gap between germline ends came to 8 bases. This CDR3 is built from 14 residues. The method was immunoSEQ multiplex PCR; TCRdb's version includes in-frame clones alone and lacks a portion of them. This table holds approximately 4,000 clones, around 84% found once. The clonotype comes from a female donor in good health, enrolled as a control in a pregnancy study. The V and J genes are TRBV27 and TRBJ2-5; D is undetermined. Sequenced here: CD8+ T cells from peripheral blood mononuclear cells, sampled in the first trimester of pregnancy. CDR3: CASSLANSQETQYF. As DNA, the CDR3 is TGTGCCAGCAGTTTAGCTAACAGCCAAGAGACCCAGTACTTC.